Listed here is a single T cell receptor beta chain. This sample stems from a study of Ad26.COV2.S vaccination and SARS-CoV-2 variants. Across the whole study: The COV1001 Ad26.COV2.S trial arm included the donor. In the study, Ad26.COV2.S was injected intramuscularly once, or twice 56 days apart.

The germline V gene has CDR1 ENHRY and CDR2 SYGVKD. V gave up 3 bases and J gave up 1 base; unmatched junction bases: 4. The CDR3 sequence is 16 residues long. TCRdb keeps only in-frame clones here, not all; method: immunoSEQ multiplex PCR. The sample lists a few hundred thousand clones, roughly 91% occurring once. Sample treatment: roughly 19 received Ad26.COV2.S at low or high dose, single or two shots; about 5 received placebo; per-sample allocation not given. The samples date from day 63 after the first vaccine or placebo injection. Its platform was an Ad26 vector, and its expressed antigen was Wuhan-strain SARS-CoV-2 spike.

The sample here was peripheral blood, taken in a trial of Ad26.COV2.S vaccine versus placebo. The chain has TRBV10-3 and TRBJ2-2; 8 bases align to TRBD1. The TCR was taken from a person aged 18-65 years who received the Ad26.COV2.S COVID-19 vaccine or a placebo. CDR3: CAISESGTGNTGELFF. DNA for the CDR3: TGTGCCATCAGTGAATCCGGGACAGGGAACACCGGGGAGCTGTTTTTT.